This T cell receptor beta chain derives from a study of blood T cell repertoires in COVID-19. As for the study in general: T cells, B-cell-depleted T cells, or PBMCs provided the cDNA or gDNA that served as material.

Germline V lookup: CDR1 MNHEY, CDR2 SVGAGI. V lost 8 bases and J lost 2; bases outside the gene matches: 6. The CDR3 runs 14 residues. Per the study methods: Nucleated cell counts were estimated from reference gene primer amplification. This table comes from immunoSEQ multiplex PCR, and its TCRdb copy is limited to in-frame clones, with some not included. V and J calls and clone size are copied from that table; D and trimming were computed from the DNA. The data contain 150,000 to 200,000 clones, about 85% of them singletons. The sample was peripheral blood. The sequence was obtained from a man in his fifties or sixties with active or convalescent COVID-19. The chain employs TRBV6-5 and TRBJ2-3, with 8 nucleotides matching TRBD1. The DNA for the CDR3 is TGTGCCAGCCGTCAGGGGGCGTCCACAGATACGCAGTATTTT. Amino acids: CASRQGASTDTQYF.